This TCR beta chain stems from a study of tumor-infiltrating lymphocytes in primary liver carcinoma. Note on this clonotype: Its antigen is unknown. The junction does not match germline at one end; this may be a read error.

Scientists recovered RNA and DNA together from roughly 18-30 mg of unsorted bulk tissue. With around 500 ng total RNA as template and a constant-region primer, TCR beta cDNA was made. Library construction for TCR beta comprised three nested multiplex PCR rounds performed with slightly modified ARM-PCR. Researchers ran the first two PCR rounds for 10 cycles each with TRBV1-TRBV30 forward primers and a C-beta reverse primer. TCRdb recomputed calls from the multiplex PCR reads with MiXCR, one row per CDR3 protein. Found here are approximately 46,000 distinct CDR3 sequences, around 75% of them singletons; the top ten hold 38%. Points from the study as a whole: Lower overlap was observed for tumor-adjacent and tumor-blood pairs relative to tumor region pairs.

The CDR3 length is 14 residues. Per germline, CDR1 SGHVS and CDR2 FQNEAQ. Sequencing input: tumor-adjacent normal liver tissue. This TCR derives from a woman in her twenties or thirties with primary liver carcinoma and hepatitis B virus infection. The rearrangement uses TRBV7-8 and TRBJ2-5, with D perhaps matching TRBD2 (5 bases). For the CDR3, the DNA is TGTGCCAGCAGCTTATTAGAGGGAGCAGAGACCCAGTATTTC. Residues: CASSLLEGAETQYF.